The entry below gives a single TCR beta chain sequence along with its context. This clone's antigen is unknown. Qualities for individual bases were not recorded, and no much larger clone is one base off. The source of the sample is a study of blood T cells in healthy people across ages (dated by TCRdb to about 2015). Looking at the study overall: In model experiments, template switching captured about one uniquely barcoded TCR beta cDNA molecule for every two T cells. Using deep sequencing normalized with unique cDNA molecular identifiers, the study measured how TCR beta repertoire diversity changes with age. Donors were grouped into four age groups: young (average approximately 16 years), middle-aged (roughly 40), aged (around 60) and long-lived (just over 80). Donors of different ages were randomly distributed across sequencing lanes to avoid experimental bias. The study analyzed two additional independent replicas of 1 million unique cDNA reads from the same blood draw for two donors, one aged 18 to 30 and one aged 80 or older. Results and caveats for the whole study, not just this receptor: Observed TCR beta diversity correlated strongly with the percentage of naive T cells measured by flow cytometry. Because the CMV infection status of the donors was unknown, age-related changes in expanded clonotypes may potentially have been confounded. Compared with the aged group, the long-lived group had more naive CD4+ T cells, fewer expanded clones and increased TCR diversity, suggesting age selection. Since profiling was done on bulk unsorted PBMCs, naive and antigen-experienced compartments could not be conclusively compared. Total diversity estimates from one million sequenced T cells were considered lower bounds and underestimates. Observed TCR beta diversity per million T cells fell roughly linearly with age, and a significant reduction was already apparent by age approximately 41.

To prepare the library, 5' RACE was applied. The listed sequencing device is Illumina HiSeq 2500. The second PCR ran for about 7 to 11 cycles and used a J-beta primer mix along with a sample-barcoded 5' primer. A template-switch 5' adaptor carrying 12 random nucleotides introduced a unique molecular identifier onto each TCR beta cDNA molecule. Each sample yielded at least 3 million CDR3-containing paired-end reads. First-strand cDNA synthesis was performed from all RNA using the Mint cDNA synthesis kit, with priming by a TRBC-specific oligonucleotide. All cDNA was treated with uracil-DNA glycosylase and then went through a first 18-cycle PCR with the universal primers M1SS and BC2_uni_R. Regarding the original processing steps: Each sample was normalized by randomly selecting 1 million high-quality reads, each carrying a distinct molecular identifier. Instead of being binned into consensus sequences, reads that shared molecular identifiers were thrown out. MiTCR, set to a Q25 quality threshold and the strictest error-elimination algorithm, was used for CDR3 identification, clonotype clustering and error correction. A nonparametric unseen species model using Euler transformation provided a lower-bound estimate of total TCR beta diversity. TCRdb reprocessing: public reads trimmed at Q25 with fastp, clones called with MiXCR, in-frame beta chains kept. Each CDR3 protein gets just one entry, which takes the most common genes and DNA from the rows behind it. What appears here as the V and J calls and clone size reflects TCRdb's work, not the paper's. In this sample the table shows about 1 million distinct CDR3 sequences, under 55% of which occur a single time. About 19% of the sample lies in the top ten.

The 40 or so donors, aged roughly 6 to 90 years, were systemically healthy Caucasian individuals from Russia. Each donor gave approximately 9.3 milliliters of peripheral blood, collected into EDTA-treated Vacutainer tubes. PBMCs were isolated by Ficoll-Paque density-gradient centrifugation, with at least 7 million obtained per sample. Trizol reagent was used to extract total RNA from the PBMCs, yielding at least 6 micrograms per sample. For every donor, an aliquot of PBMCs went through flow cytometry to measure the percentages of naive CD45RAhigh/CD27high T cells. V lost 7 bases and J lost 6 bases; the stretch between them is 21 bases long. Reading from cysteine to phenylalanine, the CDR3 counts 16 amino acids. The entry retains the CDR3 DNA only, 48 bases that are in frame from base 1. The germline V gene yields MDHEN for CDR1 and SYDVKM for CDR2.

This receptor was identified in a woman aged 60-75 years in good health. Sequences were obtained from blood. The rearrangement combines TRBV28 with TRBJ1-4; TRBD1 is a possible D gene, resting on 6 matching bases. At the DNA level, the sequence is TGTGCCAGCATTGTCGGGGGCTCGAAGTTAGATGAAAAACTGTTTTTT. It specifies CASIVGGSKLDEKLFF.